This T cell receptor (beta chain) was captured in a study of CD8+CD57+ T cells in acquired aplastic anemia. TCR beta VDJ and CDR3 profiling used genomic DNA as template. MiXCR, run by TCRdb on the reads, gives a single entry per CDR3 protein. Of some 170,000 distinct CDR3 sequences detected, 71% appear once; the ten largest clones hold around 45%. Per germline, CDR1 SGHTA and CDR2 FQGNSA. There are 14 residues in the CDR3. With V trimmed by 3 bases and J by 5 bases, 3 bases remained unmatched. Patients selected for sequencing had displayed CD8+CD57+ cell expansion by flow cytometry. Material for sequencing was sorted CD4+, CD8+, or CD8+CD57+ T cells (not recorded which) from PBMCs. This receptor was identified in a human donor with aplastic anemia. The chain carries TRBV7-2 and TRBJ1-4, with 7 bases identical to TRBD1. CDR3 DNA sequence: TGTGCCAGCAGCTTCGGACAGGAAAATGAAAAACTGTTTTTT. The encoded protein is CASSFGQENEKLFF.